The next 4 T cell receptor beta chains were all read from a single sample in a study of T cells in Graves' hyperthyroidism and ophthalmopathy. Template material for amplifying TCR beta CDR3 regions consisted of RNA transcripts. Researchers ran a first-round RT-PCR on the TCR CDR3 using the HTBI primer set. From the multiplex PCR reads, TCRdb called clonotypes with MiXCR, one entry per CDR3 protein. The sample lists some 400,000 distinct CDR3 sequences; 15% to 20% were seen once. Sequenced sample: blood. The receptors were gathered from a woman younger than 35 with Graves' hyperthyroidism.

At least ten counts were recorded for this clonotype. One end of the junction varies from germline; a read error may be responsible. CDR3 residues: CSARDRLNYGYTF. In DNA form, the CDR3 reads TGCAGTGCCAGAGACAGACTTAACTATGGCTACACCTTC. The chain is built from TRBV20-1 and TRBJ1-2; D is possibly TRBD1 (5 bases). In germline, CDR1 is DFQATT, CDR2 SNEGSKA (reference sequence). The CDR3 is made up of 13 amino acids.

This clonotype was recorded many times. J is TRBJ1-5 and V is TRBV12-3 or TRBV12-4; D is perhaps TRBD1 (5 bases). V gave up 3 bases and J gave up 3 bases, with 9 bases separating them. The CDR3 length is 14 residues. In DNA, the CDR3 is TGTGCCAGCAGTTTGAAGGGGAACAATCAGCCCCAGCATTTT. This sequence encodes CASSLKGNNQPQHF.

In its sample, this clonotype was seen many times. V and J are TRBV6-4 and TRBJ2-2; TRBD2 matches 8 bases. The CDR3 loop spans 14 amino acids. V dropped 9 bases and J dropped 5; count of bases not matched to a gene: 8. Per germline, CDR1 MRHNA and CDR2 SNTAGT. CDR3 coding DNA: TGTGCCAGTAAAGCGGGAGTCGGGACCGGGGAGCTGTTTTTT. Its protein is CASKAGVGTGELFF.

This clonotype was seen at least ten times. The chain joins TRBV28 to TRBJ2-7, with 7 positions matching TRBD1. The CDR3 runs to 13 residues. Trimming removed 6 bases from V and 4 bases from J; junction bases left unmatched: 6. The germline CDR1 and CDR2 sequences are MDHEN and SYDVKM. CDR3 sequence: CASSLTGLYEQYF. CDR3 in DNA: TGTGCCAGCAGCTTGACAGGGTTGTACGAGCAGTACTTC. Full variable domain (missing parts from reference TRBV28 and TRBJ2-7): DVKVTQSSRYLVKRTGEKVFLECVQDMDHENMFWYRQDPGLGLRLIYFSYDVKMKEKGDIPEGYSVSREKKERFSLILESASTNQTSMYLCASSLTGLYEQYFGPGTRLTVT.